This TCR beta chain was obtained from a study of blood T cell repertoires in COVID-19. Overall study context: Samples came from the United States, Italy and Spain, spanning acute and convalescent COVID-19. Sources were T cells, B-cell-depleted T cells, or PBMCs; the material itself was cDNA or gDNA.

The V and J ends lost 4 bases and 3 bases respectively, with 13 bases between them. There are 15 residues in the CDR3. Germline loops: CDR1 SGHRS, CDR2 YFSETQ. Original handling: Reference gene primers were amplified, and this amplification served to estimate nucleated cell counts. Only in-frame clones appear in the TCRdb table, and some are missing; sequencing was by immunoSEQ multiplex PCR. V, J and clone size reflect that table, while D and trimming were determined from the DNA. The top ten hold 4% to 5% of the sample, which has around 270,000 clones, around 84% seen once. The J gene is TRBJ2-2, the V gene TRBV5-1, with a weak D call TRBD2 (6 bases). The TCR originated in a man between 60 and 75 years old with acute or convalescent COVID-19. Sequences were obtained from peripheral blood. Written as DNA, the CDR3 is TGCGCCAGCAGCCAACGGGACTTTCACACCGGGGAGCTGTTTTTT. It specifies CASSQRDFHTGELFF.